The 28 T cell receptor beta chains below all came from one sample that was sequenced in a study of blood T cell repertoires in COVID-19. Only in-frame clones appear in the TCRdb table, and some are missing; sequencing was by immunoSEQ multiplex PCR. The data hold 200,000 to 300,000 clones, with about four fifths observed a single time. Sequencing was performed on peripheral blood. These receptor sequences come from an elderly man with acute or convalescent COVID-19.

This clone is a singleton in its sample. The rearrangement uses TRBV5-1 and TRBJ2-2, with 8 bases aligning to TRBD1. Germline V gene lookup returns CDR1 SGHRS and CDR2 YFSETQ. V dropped 3 bases and J dropped 1; count of bases not matched to a gene: 8. The CDR3 is made up of 17 amino acids. The CDR3 loop is CASSSAAGGLNTGELFF. CDR3 sequence (DNA): TGCGCCAGCAGCTCCGCGGCAGGGGGCTTGAACACCGGGGAGCTGTTTTTT.

This chain links TRBV19 with TRBJ1-2; TRBD1 might be the D (5 bases). V was trimmed by 7 bases and J by 2 bases, leaving 14 bases between them. CDR3 size: 14 residues. Germline V gives CDR1 LNHDA, CDR2 SQIVND (reference sequence). CDR3 sequence reads: CASKIGGANYGYTF. In nucleotides, the CDR3 is TGTGCCAGTAAGATAGGTGGGGCCAACTATGGCTACACCTTC.

J is TRBJ2-7 and V is TRBV18; 7 positions match TRBD1. Germline CDR1 reads KGHSH; CDR2 reads LQKENI. CDR3 length: 14 amino acids. After removal of 3 bases from V and 0 bases from J, the junction contained 2 bases not matched to a gene. This chain's CDR3 is CASSPWDSSYEQYF. For the CDR3, the DNA is TGTGCCAGCTCACCGTGGGACAGCTCCTACGAGCAGTACTTC.

This clone appeared a single time. The V gene is TRBV6-1, the J gene TRBJ1-5; 8 bases align to TRBD1. The V gene's germline CDR1 is MNHNS and CDR2 SASEGT. V gave up 2 bases and J gave up 7 bases; unmatched junction bases: 7. The CDR3 sequence is 15 residues long. CDR3 bases: TGTGCCAGCAGTGAAACGGACAGGGTCATCCAGCCCCAGCATTTT. It is translated as CASSETDRVIQPQHF.

The CDR3 DNA sequence: TGTGCCAGCAGCCAAAGCGGGAGCTTCAATGAGCAGTTCTTC. It encodes CASSQSGSFNEQFF. This sequence joins TRBV3-1 (or the pseudogene TRBV3-2) and TRBJ2-1, with 8 positions matching TRBD2. CDR1 and CDR2 from the germline V gene are LGHDT and YNNKEL (reference sequence). The CDR3 covers 14 residues. With 2 bases clipped from V and 6 bases from J, the junction kept 3 bases outside the gene matches.

The chain joins TRBV6-5 to TRBJ2-3, with TRBD2 matching 7 bases. The CDR3 contains 12 residues. The trim removed 9 bases at V and 0 bases at J, leaving 0 bases unmatched. Germline CDR1 reads MNHEY; CDR2 reads SVGAGI. The CDR3 region is CASSGSTDTQYF. In DNA form, the CDR3 reads TGTGCCAGTAGCGGGAGCACAGATACGCAGTATTTT.

The V call is TRBV5-4, the J call TRBJ2-7; D might be TRBD2 (6 bases). The CDR3 has 15 amino acids. Trimming shortened V by 3 bases and J by 0 bases, and 13 bases separated the two germline ends. Germline V gene data show CDR1 as SGHNT and CDR2 as YYREEE (reference sequence). CDR3 in amino acids: CASSSGLRASYEQYF. The DNA for the CDR3 is TGTGCCAGCAGCTCGGGACTCAGAGCCTCCTACGAGCAGTACTTC. Full variable domain (missing parts from reference TRBV5-4 and TRBJ2-7): ETGVTQSPTHLIKTRGQQVTLRCSSQSGHNTVSWYQQALGQGPQFIFQYYREEENGRGNFPPRFSGLQFPNYSSELNVNALELDDSALYLCASSSGLRASYEQYFGPGTRLTVT.

The rearrangement uses TRBV10-2 and TRBJ2-3, with no clear D. Germline assignment: CDR1 WSHSY and CDR2 SAAADI. The CDR3 has 12 residues. Between the trimmed V and J ends, which lost 7 bases and 4 bases, there was a span of 9 bases. CDR3 DNA sequence: TGCGCCAGCACGAGGTGGGCAGATACGCAGTATTTT. This gives the protein CASTRWADTQYF.

This sequence joins TRBV7-8 and TRBJ2-1; D gene ambiguous. This CDR3 has 15 amino acids. The germline V gene encodes CDR1 SGHVS and CDR2 FQNEAQ. Deletions cut 0 bases from V and 2 bases from J, with 8 bases between. CDR3 DNA: TGTGCCAGCAGCTTAGCGCTACGAACCTACAATGAGCAGTTCTTC. This encodes CASSLALRTYNEQFF.

This chain connects TRBV6-5 to TRBJ1-2, with D unclear. This CDR3 is built from 13 residues. V was cut by 2 bases and J by 4 bases, with 8 bases left in between. CDR1 is MNHEY, CDR2 SVGAGI, per germline. The DNA for the CDR3 is TGTGCCAGCAGTTACGGCAGAAGCTATGGCTACACCTTC. It encodes CASSYGRSYGYTF.

The rearrangement uses TRBV2 and TRBJ1-3, with 9 nucleotides matching TRBD1. The CDR3 runs 17 residues. Trimming cost V 4 bases and J 4 bases; bases outside gene matches: 11. CDR1 is SNHLY and CDR2 is FYNNEI in the germline V gene. CDR3 coding DNA: TGTGCCAGCAGTGGCTTTTTGGGGACAGGGACGGGAAACACCATATATTTT. Translated, it gives CASSGFLGTGTGNTIYF.

The genes are TRBV28 and TRBJ2-7; D is perhaps TRBD1 (6 bases). V lost 6 bases, J lost 0 bases, and 12 bases lay in between. This CDR3 region has 14 residues. The germline V gene encodes CDR1 MDHEN and CDR2 SYDVKM. In DNA, the CDR3 is TGTGCCAGCAGCACCGGGACAACCTCCTACGAGCAGTACTTC. This gives the protein CASSTGTTSYEQYF. The variable domain in full, with the rest retrieved from reference TRBV28 and TRBJ2-7, is DVKVTQSSRYLVKRTGEKVFLECVQDMDHENMFWYRQDPGLGLRLIYFSYDVKMKEKGDIPEGYSVSREKKERFSLILESASTNQTSMYLCASSTGTTSYEQYFGPGTRLTVT.

The V and J genes are TRBV25-1 and TRBJ2-7; tentatively, D is TRBD1 (5 bases). The CDR3 length is 15 residues. V was clipped by 1 base and J by 4 bases, with 14 bases between them. The V gene's germline CDR1 is MGHDK and CDR2 SYGVNS. CDR3 sequence: CASSESVAGWYEQYF. CDR3 in DNA: TGTGCCAGCAGTGAATCGGTGGCAGGGTGGTACGAGCAGTACTTC.

The CDR3 protein is CASSLGGSGANTEAFF. The CDR3 bases are TGCGCCAGCAGCTTGGGAGGTTCGGGTGCGAACACTGAAGCTTTCTTT. The chain carries TRBV5-1 and TRBJ1-1; D gene unclear. This CDR3 is built from 16 residues. V was shortened by 0 bases and J by 1 base, with 13 bases between the two germline ends. Germline-derived CDR1 and CDR2 are SGHRS and YFSETQ. Complete variable domain (other parts from reference TRBV5-1 and TRBJ1-1): KAGVTQTPRYLIKTRGQQVTLSCSPISGHRSVSWYQQTPGQGLQFLFEYFSETQRNKGNFPGRFSGRQFSNSRSEMNVSTLELGDSALYLCASSLGGSGANTEAFFGQGTRLTVV.

The rearrangement links TRBV2 to TRBJ2-5; TRBD2 matches at 8 bases. V trimming: 5 bases; J trimming: 0 bases; junction bases outside the gene matches: 5. CDR1 SNHLY and CDR2 FYNNEI come from the germline V gene. The CDR3 totals 15 residues. The CDR3 loop reads CASSPGGRNQETQYF. The CDR3 bases are TGTGCCAGCAGTCCCGGCGGGAGGAACCAAGAGACCCAGTACTTC.

This clone was recorded a few times. The V gene is TRBV5-1, the J gene TRBJ1-3; TRBD1 matches 8 bases. The trim removed 2 bases at V and 4 bases at J, leaving 8 bases unmatched. Germline V gene sequence: CDR1 SGHRS, CDR2 YFSETQ. The CDR3 totals 16 residues. The CDR3 region is CASSFRQGNPGNTIYF. CDR3 nucleotides: TGCGCCAGCAGCTTTCGACAGGGGAACCCCGGAAACACCATATATTTT. The full variable domain, with the rest looked up from reference TRBV5-1 and TRBJ1-3, is KAGVTQTPRYLIKTRGQQVTLSCSPISGHRSVSWYQQTPGQGLQFLFEYFSETQRNKGNFPGRFSGRQFSNSRSEMNVSTLELGDSALYLCASSFRQGNPGNTIYFGEGSWLTVV.

In DNA form, the CDR3 reads TGCGCCAGCGGGCTAGGGACAGGCGGTGAGCAGTTCTTC. Translation: CASGLGTGGEQFF. The rearrangement uses TRBV10-2 and TRBJ2-1; 8 nucleotides align to TRBD1. The CDR3 covers 13 residues. Germline CDR1 is WSHSY and CDR2 is SAAADI. Losses at the gene ends were 8 bases for V and 9 bases for J; bases not matched to a gene: 9.

This clone turned up a few times. The chain couples TRBV19 to TRBJ1-5, with TRBD1 matching 11 bases. J gave up 3 bases and V 7 bases, and 8 bases lay outside the gene matches. Germline V gives CDR1 LNHDA, CDR2 SQIVND (reference sequence). The CDR3 length is 16 residues. The CDR3 DNA sequence: TGTGCCAGTAAAAAGTTGGGACAGGGGGACAATCAGCCCCAGCATTTT. This sequence encodes CASKKLGQGDNQPQHF.

The chain is built from TRBV30 and TRBJ2-7, with TRBD2 identical over 7 bases. V shed 2 bases and J 7 bases; nucleotides not matched to a gene: 11. The CDR3 has 14 residues. CDR1 and CDR2 (germline): GTSNPN, SVGIG (reference sequence). Here the CDR3 DNA reads TGTGCCTGGAGTCCGCCGACTAGCAGGCGAGAGCAGTACTTC. This translates into CAWSPPTSRREQYF.

CDR3 protein: CAISESGGGRPHNEQFF. In DNA form, the CDR3 reads TGTGCCATCAGTGAGTCGGGGGGCGGGAGGCCGCACAATGAGCAGTTCTTC. The gene calls are TRBV10-3 and TRBJ2-1; 8 bases map to TRBD2. The CDR3 length is 17 residues. V was pared by 0 bases and J by 5 bases, with 9 bases of the junction left unmatched. CDR1 and CDR2 from the germline V gene are ENHRY and SYGVKD.

The chain employs TRBV24-1 and TRBJ1-5; D possibly corresponds to TRBD1 (5 bases). The CDR3 loop spans 14 amino acids. V shed 6 bases and J shed 2 bases, with 10 bases lying between them. Germline V gene sequence: CDR1 KGHDR, CDR2 SFDVKD. The CDR3: CATSPGSGNQPQHF. The CDR3 DNA is TGTGCCACCAGTCCAGGGTCCGGCAATCAGCCCCAGCATTTT.

V usage is TRBV27 and J usage is TRBJ1-1, with 7 positions matching TRBD1. The CDR3 covers 15 residues. Looked up from germline, CDR1 is MNHEY and CDR2 is SMNVEV (reference sequence). Trimming removed 5 bases from V and 0 bases from J; junction bases left unmatched: 6. The CDR3 sequence is CASSLTQGLNTEAFF. The CDR3 DNA follows: TGTGCCAGCAGTCTAACACAGGGGTTGAACACTGAAGCTTTCTTT.

The chain combines TRBV7-3 with TRBJ2-7; 8 bases fit TRBD1. With V trimmed by 5 bases and J by 6 bases, 6 bases remained unmatched. Per germline, CDR1 SGHTA and CDR2 FQGTGA. The CDR3 runs 13 residues. Here the CDR3 reads CASSVDRVGEQYF. The CDR3 coding sequence is TGTGCCAGCAGCGTGGACAGGGTCGGCGAGCAGTACTTC.

This clone showed up just a few times. This chain uses TRBV7-6 with TRBJ1-1, with TRBD1 matching over 10 bases. V lost 1 base to trimming and J lost 0 bases; unmatched junction nucleotides: 2. CDR3 size: 16 residues. The germline gives CDR1 SGHVS, CDR2 FNYEAQ. CDR3 residues: CASSLGQGALNTEAFF. The CDR3 region has the DNA TGTGCCAGCAGCTTAGGACAGGGGGCCCTGAACACTGAAGCTTTCTTT.

This chain uses TRBV5-8 with TRBJ2-1; D may be TRBD2 (6 bases). Germline CDR1 reads SGHTS; CDR2 reads YDEGEE. This CDR3 is built from 16 residues. V was clipped by 5 bases and J by 0 bases, with 15 bases between them. The CDR3, as DNA: TGTGCCAGCAGGGGGGGAGCGGTCAGCTCCTACAATGAGCAGTTCTTC. This codes for CASRGGAVSSYNEQFF. Variable domain in full (rest from reference TRBV5-8 and TRBJ2-1): EAGVTQSPTHLIKTRGQQATLRCSPISGHTSVYWYQQALGLGLQFLLWYDEGEERNRGNFPPRFSGRQFPNYSSELNVNALELEDSALYLCASRGGAVSSYNEQFFGPGTRLTVL.

The chain combines TRBV6-1 with TRBJ1-6; 9 nucleotides match TRBD1. Germline-derived CDR1 and CDR2 are MNHNS and SASEGT. This CDR3 region has 15 residues. With 1 base clipped from V and 7 bases from J, the junction kept 2 bases outside the gene matches. CDR3 bases: TGTGCCAGCAGTGAAGTGGGACAGGGCAATTCACCCCTCCACTTT. Its translation: CASSEVGQGNSPLHF.

The chain recombines TRBV19 with TRBJ1-1; D not resolved. The CDR3 has 15 amino acids. Trimming shortened V by 2 bases and J by 1 base, and 11 bases separated the two germline ends. The germline V gene encodes CDR1 LNHDA and CDR2 SQIVND (reference sequence). The CDR3 DNA reads TGTGCCAGTAGTATAAGTGGAGGATCGAACACTGAAGCTTTCTTT. Translation gives CASSISGGSNTEAFF.

V usage is TRBV7-9 and J usage is TRBJ2-7, with D tentatively TRBD2 (7 bases). CDR3 size: 15 residues. The germline V and J ends were trimmed by 1 base and 6 bases, with 16 bases remaining between them. Germline loops: CDR1 SEHNR, CDR2 FQNEAQ (reference sequence). The CDR3 loop reads CASSLGQGRVFEQYF. CDR3 nucleotides: TGTGCCAGCAGCTTAGGGCAGGGGAGGGTATTCGAGCAGTACTTC.